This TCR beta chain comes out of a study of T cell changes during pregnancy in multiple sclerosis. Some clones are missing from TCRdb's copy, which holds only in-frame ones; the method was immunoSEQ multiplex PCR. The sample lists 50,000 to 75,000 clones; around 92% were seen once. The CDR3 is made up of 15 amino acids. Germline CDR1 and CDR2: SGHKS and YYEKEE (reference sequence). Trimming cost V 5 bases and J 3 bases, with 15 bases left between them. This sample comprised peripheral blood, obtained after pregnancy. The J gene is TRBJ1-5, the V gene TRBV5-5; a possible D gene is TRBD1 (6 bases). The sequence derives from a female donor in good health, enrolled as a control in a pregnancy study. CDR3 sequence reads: CASSDTYRDNQPQHF. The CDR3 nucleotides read TGTGCCAGCAGTGACACCTACAGGGACAATCAGCCCCAGCATTTT.